Shown below are 15 T cell receptor beta chains from a single sample sequenced in a study of shared clonotypes between healthy human individuals. Sequencing used immunoSEQ multiplex PCR; TCRdb keeps in-frame clones, though not all of them. This sample has about 2.5 million clones; 85% to 95% occur once, and the top ten carry around 0.38%. Sequenced: naive CD4+ T cells from PBMCs. The subset here: CD45RA+ positively selected. The receptors here all came from a man aged 18 to 29 in good health. Some clones in this sample may be carry-over from other donors' samples.

The chain combines TRBV4-2 with TRBJ2-1, with TRBD1 as a possible D gene (6 bases). V dropped 4 bases and J dropped 0 bases, with 16 bases sitting between them. This CDR3 is 17 amino acids long. Germline lookup yields CDR1 LGHNA and CDR2 YNFKEQ. The CDR3 sequence is CASSLKPQGPSYNEQFF. The CDR3 DNA sequence: TGTGCCAGCAGCCTCAAACCACAGGGTCCCTCCTACAATGAGCAGTTCTTC.

This chain links TRBV28 with TRBJ2-2; D is uncertain. Per germline, CDR1 MDHEN and CDR2 SYDVKM. The CDR3 is 15 residues long. Trimming pared 3 bases from V and 5 bases from J, leaving 13 bases between. The CDR3 sequence: CASSFEEAMTGELFF. The CDR3 nucleotides are TGTGCCAGCAGTTTTGAGGAAGCCATGACCGGGGAGCTGTTTTTT.

The chain joins TRBV28 to TRBJ2-7; a weak D match, TRBD1 (6 bases). CDR3 length: 15 residues. Trimming stripped 4 bases from V and 0 bases from J, with 13 bases between. Germline assignment: CDR1 MDHEN and CDR2 SYDVKM. CDR3 sequence reads: CASSSSGHASYEQYF. CDR3 sequence (DNA): TGTGCCAGCAGTTCATCGGGACATGCCTCCTACGAGCAGTACTTC. The full variable domain, in which reference TRBV28 and TRBJ2-7 provide the parts outside the CDR3, is DVKVTQSSRYLVKRTGEKVFLECVQDMDHENMFWYRQDPGLGLRLIYFSYDVKMKEKGDIPEGYSVSREKKERFSLILESASTNQTSMYLCASSSSGHASYEQYFGPGTRLTVT.

This chain joins TRBV15 and TRBJ1-2; D remains unclear. V was pared by 2 bases and J by 1 base, with 14 bases between. The CDR3 spans 16 residues. Germline CDR1 and CDR2: LNHNV and YYDKDF (reference sequence). The CDR3 loop is CATSRSRNAINYGYTF. The CDR3 region has the DNA TGTGCCACCAGCAGATCCCGGAATGCGATTAACTATGGCTACACCTTC.

The chain couples TRBV11-2 to TRBJ2-7, with TRBD2 identical over 9 bases. The V and J ends lost 4 bases and 6 bases, in that order; junction bases with no gene match: 7. The length of the CDR3 is 14 residues. Germline CDR1 is SGHAT and CDR2 is FQNNGV. CDR3 DNA: TGTGCCAGCAGCTCTATGACTAGCGGTGGCGAGCAGTACTTC. Translated, it gives CASSSMTSGGEQYF.

The chain joins TRBV6-1 to TRBJ1-2; a weak D match, TRBD1 (6 bases). This CDR3 contains 15 residues. V was cut by 3 bases and J by 5 bases, with 16 bases left in between. Germline V gene data show CDR1 as MNHNS and CDR2 as SASEGT. For the CDR3, the DNA is TGTGCCAGCAGTGACCTGAGGAGGGGGTCTTATGGCTACACCTTC. This translates into CASSDLRRGSYGYTF.

This chain uses TRBV28 with TRBJ2-7; a weak D match, TRBD1 (6 bases). Germline-derived CDR1 and CDR2 are MDHEN and SYDVKM. Trimming cost V 2 bases and J 3 bases, with 11 bases left between them. The CDR3 has 14 residues. The CDR3 DNA reads TGTGCCAGCAGTTTAGGGGACACCTTCTACGAGCAGTACTTC. It translates to CASSLGDTFYEQYF.

This chain joins TRBV18 and TRBJ2-7; 9 bases agree with TRBD1. The CDR3 runs to 14 residues. CDR1 is KGHSH, CDR2 LQKENI, per germline. The V segment lost 6 bases and the J segment 5 bases; nucleotides outside the gene matches: 8. The CDR3 loop is CASSPGTGLHEQYF. DNA of the CDR3: TGTGCCAGCTCTCCGGGGACAGGGCTCCACGAGCAGTACTTC.

V and J are TRBV18 and TRBJ1-1; D gene ambiguous. The CDR3 runs to 13 residues. Trimming removed 5 bases from V and 2 bases from J, with 9 bases in between. Germline V CDR1 and CDR2: KGHSH, LQKENI. CDR3 nucleotide sequence: TGTGCCAGCTCAACACAGCGAAACACTGAAGCTTTCTTT. Its translation is CASSTQRNTEAFF. Full variable domain (remainder filled in from reference TRBV18 and TRBJ1-1): NAGVMQNPRHLVRRRGQEARLRCSPMKGHSHVYWYRQLPEEGLKFMVYLQKENIIDESGMPKERFSAEFPKEGPSILRIQQVVRGDSAAYFCASSTQRNTEAFFGQGTRLTVV.

The gene calls are TRBV7-9 and TRBJ2-5, with TRBD1 matching 8 bases. The CDR3 spans 14 residues. V was pared by 5 bases and J by 7 bases, with 9 bases of the junction left unmatched. Germline lookup yields CDR1 SEHNR and CDR2 FQNEAQ (reference sequence). Here the CDR3 DNA reads TGTGCCAGCAGCCCGCGACAGGGGTTTGCGACCCAGTACTTC. Translation gives CASSPRQGFATQYF. The full variable domain, rest sourced from reference TRBV7-9 and TRBJ2-5, is DTGVSQNPRHKITKRGQNVTFRCDPISEHNRLYWYRQTLGQGPEFLTYFQNEAQLEKSRLLSDRFSAERPKGSFSTLEIQRTEQGDSAMYLCASSPRQGFATQYFGPGTRLLVL.

This clone has more than one count but fewer than ten. The rearrangement joins TRBV4-2 to TRBJ2-1; D is unresolved. The CDR3 is made up of 15 amino acids. V lost 0 bases to trimming and J lost 0 bases, with 6 bases between them. The germline CDR1 and CDR2 sequences are LGHNA and YNFKEQ. CDR3 sequence reads: CASSQDQSSYNEQFF. CDR3 in DNA: TGTGCCAGCAGCCAAGATCAGAGCTCCTACAATGAGCAGTTCTTC.

CDR3 in DNA: TGTGCCAGCAGACTGTGGAGAGGGGCGACCTGGTCTGGAAACACCATATATTTT. Residues: CASRLWRGATWSGNTIYF. This chain connects TRBV21-1 to TRBJ1-3. TRBV21-1 is labeled a pseudogene. The CDR3 is 18 residues long.

This chain uses TRBV27 with TRBJ2-2; D unclear. Germline lookup yields CDR1 MNHEY and CDR2 SMNVEV (reference sequence). Trimming took 5 bases from V and 1 from J, leaving 8 bases between them. This CDR3 has 14 amino acids. CDR3 in DNA: TGTGCCAGCAGTGCCTCACAGAACACCGGGGAGCTGTTTTTT. Amino acids: CASSASQNTGELFF.

The chain links TRBV25-1 to TRBJ1-1; perhaps TRBD1 as D (6 bases). The CDR3 runs 13 residues. V lost 5 bases, J lost 7 bases, and 14 bases lay in between. CDR1 and CDR2 from the germline V gene are MGHDK and SYGVNS. DNA for the CDR3: TGTGCCAGCAGTTTTGCGGGGGCGAATGAAGCTTTCTTT. It specifies CASSFAGANEAFF.

This clone was seen once. The CDR3 sequence: CASSLEGTTGEQYF. CDR3 DNA: TGCGCCAGCAGCTTGGAAGGGACTACGGGCGAGCAGTACTTC. The chain has TRBV5-1 and TRBJ2-7, with 7 bases aligning to TRBD2. V gave up 0 bases and J gave up 6 bases; unmatched junction bases: 6. The CDR3 sequence is 14 residues long. From germline, CDR1 is SGHRS and CDR2 YFSETQ.